Detailed here is one TCR beta chain. The target antigen is unknown. In germline, CDR1 is MDHEN, CDR2 SYDVKM. V lost 2 bases and J lost 2, with 10 bases in between. There are 15 residues in the CDR3. The data were produced by immunoSEQ multiplex PCR, yet TCRdb's version contains in-frame clones alone and is incomplete. The sample yields tens of thousands of clones, 80% seen once. The data stem from a study of T cell responses to AZD1222 COVID-19 vaccine. Study conclusions and caveats: Females outnumbered males among donors, who were mostly white British; clonal diversity was possibly underestimated. Two AZD1222 doses significantly raised spike-specific TCR breadth and depth over controls. As reported, nearly half of all spike-specific TCRs target variant regions that are unmutated.

Pooling covered second doses at about 4 or about 12 weeks. This receptor was taken from an adult who received the AZD1222 COVID-19 vaccine. V is TRBV28 and J is TRBJ1-5, with D perhaps TRBD1 (6 bases). The specimen comprised peripheral blood, sampled 28 days after the second AZD1222 dose. CDR3 protein: CASSLRAGGNQPQHF. As DNA, the CDR3 is TGTGCCAGCAGTTTACGGGCAGGGGGCAATCAGCCCCAGCATTTT.